The next 2 T cell receptor beta chains were all read from a single sample in a study of vaccination effects on CD4 cells after COVID-19. These receptors are not linked to any known antigen. Peptide-pool stimulation followed by sequencing identified expanded antigen-specific CD4+ clonotypes in the ViraFEST assay. Upon completion of roughly ten days in culture, CD4+ T cells were isolated. TCRdb keeps only in-frame clones here, not all; method: immunoSEQ multiplex PCR. In the table there are approximately 15,000 clones, over 60% of which are singletons. The source was CD4+ T cells from PBMCs cultured with HCoV-229E spike peptides, collected before COVID-19 vaccination. The receptors here all came from a human donor who received a COVID-19 vaccine.

This sequence joins TRBV28 and TRBJ1-1; D not certain. Germline V gene data show CDR1 as MDHEN and CDR2 as SYDVKM. This CDR3 has 12 residues. Trimming removed 5 bases at V and 6 bases at J, with 10 bases between. In nucleotides, the CDR3 is TGTGCCAGCAGTCCGAGAGGCTCTGAAGCTTTCTTT. Translation gives CASSPRGSEAFF.

The CDR3 reads CASSQDRGVTANYGYTF. The CDR3 nucleotides read TGCGCCAGCAGCCAAGATCGCGGAGTTACCGCTAACTATGGCTACACCTTC. The rearrangement links TRBV4-1 to TRBJ1-2; D call uncertain. The germline CDR1 and CDR2 sequences are MGHRA and YSYEKL. With 0 bases removed from V and 0 bases from J, the gap between germline ends came to 14 bases. The CDR3 covers 17 residues.